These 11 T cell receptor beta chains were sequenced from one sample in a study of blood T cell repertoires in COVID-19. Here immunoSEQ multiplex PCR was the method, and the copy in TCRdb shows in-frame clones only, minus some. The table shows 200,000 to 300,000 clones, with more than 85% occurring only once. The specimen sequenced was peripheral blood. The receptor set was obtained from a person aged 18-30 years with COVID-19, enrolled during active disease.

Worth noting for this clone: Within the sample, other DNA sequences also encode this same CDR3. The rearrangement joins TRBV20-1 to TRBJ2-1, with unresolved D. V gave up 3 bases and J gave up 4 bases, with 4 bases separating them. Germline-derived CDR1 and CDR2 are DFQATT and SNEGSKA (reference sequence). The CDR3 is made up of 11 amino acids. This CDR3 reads CSASQYNEQFF. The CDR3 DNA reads TGCAGTGCTAGTCAGTACAATGAGCAGTTCTTC.

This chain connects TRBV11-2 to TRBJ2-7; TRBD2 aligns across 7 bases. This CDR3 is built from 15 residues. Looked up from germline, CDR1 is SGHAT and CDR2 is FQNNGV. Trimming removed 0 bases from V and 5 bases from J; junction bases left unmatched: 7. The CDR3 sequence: CASSLEAGAINEQYF. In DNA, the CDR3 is TGTGCCAGCAGCTTAGAGGCGGGAGCGATCAACGAGCAGTACTTC.

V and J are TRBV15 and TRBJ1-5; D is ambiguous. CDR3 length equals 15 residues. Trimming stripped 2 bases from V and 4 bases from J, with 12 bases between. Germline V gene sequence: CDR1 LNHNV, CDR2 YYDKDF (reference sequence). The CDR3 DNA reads TGTGCCACCAGCAGACCGGACGGAGGTAATCAGCCCCAGCATTTT. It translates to CATSRPDGGNQPQHF.

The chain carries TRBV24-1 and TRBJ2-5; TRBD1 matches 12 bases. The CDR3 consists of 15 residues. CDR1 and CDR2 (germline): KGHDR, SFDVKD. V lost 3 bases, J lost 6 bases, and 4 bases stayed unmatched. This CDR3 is CATSDPGTGGQTQYF. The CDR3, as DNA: TGTGCCACCAGTGATCCCGGGACAGGGGGCCAGACCCAGTACTTC.

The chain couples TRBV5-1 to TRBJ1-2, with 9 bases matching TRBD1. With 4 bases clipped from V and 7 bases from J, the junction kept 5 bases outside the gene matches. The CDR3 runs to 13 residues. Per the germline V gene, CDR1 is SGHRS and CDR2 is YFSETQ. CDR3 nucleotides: TGCGCCAGCAGCCCCCCGGGACAGGGTGGCTACACCTTC. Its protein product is CASSPPGQGGYTF.

The CDR3 is CASSQPPAEKQYF. In DNA, the CDR3 is TGCGCCAGCAGCCAACCCCCCGCGGAGAAACAGTACTTC. The genes are TRBV4-1 and TRBJ2-7; D is unresolved. Germline loops: CDR1 MGHRA, CDR2 YSYEKL. Trimming left V 2 bases short and J 10 bases short, with 15 bases between. This CDR3 contains 13 residues.

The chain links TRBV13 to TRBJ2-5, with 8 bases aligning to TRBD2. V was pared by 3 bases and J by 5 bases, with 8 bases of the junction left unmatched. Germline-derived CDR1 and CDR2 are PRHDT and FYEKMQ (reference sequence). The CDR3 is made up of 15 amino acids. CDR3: CASSFGLREAETQYF. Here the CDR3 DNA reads TGTGCCAGCAGCTTTGGACTGCGGGAGGCGGAGACCCAGTACTTC.

The CDR3 spells CASKGDGTNSNTGELFF. DNA of the CDR3: TGTGCCAGCAAGGGGGACGGGACAAACTCGAACACCGGGGAGCTGTTTTTT. The genes are TRBV7-9 and TRBJ2-2; TRBD1 might be the D (6 bases). Trimming stripped 7 bases from V and 0 bases from J, with 18 bases between. The CDR3 runs 17 residues. Germline CDR1 is SEHNR and CDR2 is FQNEAQ (reference sequence).

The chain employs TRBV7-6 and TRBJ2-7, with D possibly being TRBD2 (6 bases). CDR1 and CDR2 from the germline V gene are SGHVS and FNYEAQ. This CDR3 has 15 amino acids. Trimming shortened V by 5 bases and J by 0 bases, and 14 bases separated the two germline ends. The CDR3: CASSAGPMGSYEQYF. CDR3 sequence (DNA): TGTGCCAGCAGCGCGGGACCTATGGGCTCCTACGAGCAGTACTTC.

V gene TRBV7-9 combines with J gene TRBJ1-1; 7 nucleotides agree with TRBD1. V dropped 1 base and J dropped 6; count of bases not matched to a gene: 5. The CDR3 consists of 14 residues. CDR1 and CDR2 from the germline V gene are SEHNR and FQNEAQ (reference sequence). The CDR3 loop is CASSLVPGGPEAFF. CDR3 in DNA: TGTGCCAGCAGCTTAGTACCAGGGGGGCCTGAAGCTTTCTTT.

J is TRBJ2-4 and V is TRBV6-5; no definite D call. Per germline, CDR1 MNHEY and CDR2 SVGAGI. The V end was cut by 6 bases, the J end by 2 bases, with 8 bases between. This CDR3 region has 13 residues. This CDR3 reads CASSRGSKNIQYF. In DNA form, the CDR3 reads TGTGCCAGCAGCCGCGGATCCAAAAACATTCAGTACTTC.